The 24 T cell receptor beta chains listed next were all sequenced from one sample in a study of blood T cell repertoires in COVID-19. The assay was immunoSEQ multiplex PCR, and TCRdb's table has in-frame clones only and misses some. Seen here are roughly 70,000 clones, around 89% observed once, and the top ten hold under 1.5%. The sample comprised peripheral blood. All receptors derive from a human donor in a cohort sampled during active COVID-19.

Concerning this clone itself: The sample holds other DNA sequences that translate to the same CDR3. CDR3 in amino acids: CATGGGRETQYF. CDR3 DNA: TGTGCCACCGGAGGGGGCCGGGAGACCCAGTACTTC. The chain recombines TRBV6-5 with TRBJ2-5, with D perhaps TRBD1 (7 bases). Germline V gene data show CDR1 as MNHEY and CDR2 as SVGAGI. CDR3 size: 12 residues. V was trimmed by 10 bases and J by 5 bases, leaving 14 bases between them.

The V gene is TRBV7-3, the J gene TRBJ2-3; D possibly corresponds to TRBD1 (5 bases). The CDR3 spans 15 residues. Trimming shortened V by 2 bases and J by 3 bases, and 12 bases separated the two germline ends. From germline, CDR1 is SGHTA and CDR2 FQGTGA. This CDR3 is CASSLHGPGTDTQYF. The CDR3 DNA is TGTGCCAGCAGCTTACACGGACCAGGGACAGATACGCAGTATTTT.

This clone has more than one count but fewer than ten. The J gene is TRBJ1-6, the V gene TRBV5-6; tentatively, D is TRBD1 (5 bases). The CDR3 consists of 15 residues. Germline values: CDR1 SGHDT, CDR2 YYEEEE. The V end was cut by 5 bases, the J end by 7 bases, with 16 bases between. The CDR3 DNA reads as TGTGCCAGCAGTCAGGGTAATTTCTGGAATTCACCCCTCCACTTT. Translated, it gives CASSQGNFWNSPLHF.

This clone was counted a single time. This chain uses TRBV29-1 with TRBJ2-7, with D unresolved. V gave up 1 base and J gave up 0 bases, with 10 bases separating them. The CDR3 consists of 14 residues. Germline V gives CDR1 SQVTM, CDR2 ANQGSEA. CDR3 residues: CSVEAGPSSYEQYF. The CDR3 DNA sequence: TGCAGCGTTGAAGCAGGTCCAAGCTCCTACGAGCAGTACTTC.

CDR3 in DNA: TGTGCCAGCAGCACTAGCGGGAGAAATACCGATACGCAGTATTTT. Protein: CASSTSGRNTDTQYF. V usage is TRBV7-2 and J usage is TRBJ2-3; the match to TRBD2 covers 11 bases. J gave up 6 bases and V 5 bases, and 7 bases lay outside the gene matches. Germline V CDR1 and CDR2: SGHTA, FQGNSA. The CDR3 is made up of 15 amino acids.

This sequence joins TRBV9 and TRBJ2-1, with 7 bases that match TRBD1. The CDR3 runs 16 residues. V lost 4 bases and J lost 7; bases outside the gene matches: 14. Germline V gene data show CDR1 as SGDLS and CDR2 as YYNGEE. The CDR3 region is CASSISTGEFGNEQFF. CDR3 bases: TGTGCCAGCAGCATCTCCACAGGGGAGTTTGGGAATGAGCAGTTCTTC.

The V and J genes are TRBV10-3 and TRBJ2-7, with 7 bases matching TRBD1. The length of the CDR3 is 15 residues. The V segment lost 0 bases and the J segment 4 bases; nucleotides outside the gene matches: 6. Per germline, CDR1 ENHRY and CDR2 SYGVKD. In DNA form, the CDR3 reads TGTGCCATCAGTGAGTCCCGAGGGGGCGGATACGAGCAGTACTTC. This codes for CAISESRGGGYEQYF.

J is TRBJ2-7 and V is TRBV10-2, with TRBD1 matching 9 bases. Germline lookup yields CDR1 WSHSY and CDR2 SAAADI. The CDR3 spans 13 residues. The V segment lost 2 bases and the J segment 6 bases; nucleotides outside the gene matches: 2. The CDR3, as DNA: TGCGCCAGCAGTGAGGACAGGGGGTCCGAGCAGTACGTC. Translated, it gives CASSEDRGSEQYV.

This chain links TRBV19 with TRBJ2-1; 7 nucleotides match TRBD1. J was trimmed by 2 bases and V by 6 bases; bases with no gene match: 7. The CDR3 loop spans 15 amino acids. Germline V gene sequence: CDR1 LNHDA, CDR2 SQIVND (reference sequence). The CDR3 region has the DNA TGTGCCAGTAGGCACACCGGGACAGCCTACAATGAGCAGTTCTTC. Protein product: CASRHTGTAYNEQFF.

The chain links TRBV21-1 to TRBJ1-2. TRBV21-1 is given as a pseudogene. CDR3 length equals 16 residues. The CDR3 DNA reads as TGTGCCAGCAGCAAAAGTTCTCGAGGGCGGGGGACAGGCTACACCTTC. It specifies CASSKSSRGRGTGYTF.

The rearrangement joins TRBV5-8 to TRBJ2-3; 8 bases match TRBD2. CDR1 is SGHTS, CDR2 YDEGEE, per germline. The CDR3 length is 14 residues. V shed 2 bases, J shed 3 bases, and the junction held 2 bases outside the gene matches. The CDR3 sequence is CASSFSGRTDTQYF. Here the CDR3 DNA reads TGTGCCAGCAGCTTCAGCGGGAGAACAGATACGCAGTATTTT.

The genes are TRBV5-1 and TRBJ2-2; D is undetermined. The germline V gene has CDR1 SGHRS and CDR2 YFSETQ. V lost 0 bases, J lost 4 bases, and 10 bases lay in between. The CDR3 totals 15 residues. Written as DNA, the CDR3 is TGCGCCAGCAGCTTGGTTCCGGGTATCACCGGGGAGCTGTTTTTT. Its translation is CASSLVPGITGELFF.

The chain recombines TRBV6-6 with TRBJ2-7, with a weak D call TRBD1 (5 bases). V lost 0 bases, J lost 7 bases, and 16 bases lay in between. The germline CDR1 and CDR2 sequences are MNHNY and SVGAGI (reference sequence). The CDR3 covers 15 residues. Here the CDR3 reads CASSYSGQQVGEQYF. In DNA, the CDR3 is TGTGCCAGCAGTTACTCGGGGCAGCAAGTGGGGGAGCAGTACTTC.

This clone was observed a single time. The DNA of the CDR3 is TGTGCCAGCTCTACCGGGACATCCAGCCAAGAGCAGTACTTC. It translates to CASSTGTSSQEQYF. This rearrangement joins TRBV18 to TRBJ2-7, with D possibly being TRBD1 (6 bases). CDR3 length equals 14 residues. The germline V and J ends were trimmed by 6 bases and 7 bases, with 19 bases remaining between them. CDR1 is KGHSH, CDR2 LQKENI, per germline.

CDR3 residues: CASSQDSERANYGYTF. CDR3 nucleotides: TGTGCCAGCAGCCAGGACAGTGAACGAGCTAACTATGGCTACACCTTC. This chain joins TRBV6-6 and TRBJ1-2; D might be TRBD1 (6 bases). Trimming took off 6 bases at V and 0 bases at J, with 17 bases between the two ends. There are 16 residues in the CDR3. Looked up from germline, CDR1 is MNHNY and CDR2 is SVGAGI (reference sequence).

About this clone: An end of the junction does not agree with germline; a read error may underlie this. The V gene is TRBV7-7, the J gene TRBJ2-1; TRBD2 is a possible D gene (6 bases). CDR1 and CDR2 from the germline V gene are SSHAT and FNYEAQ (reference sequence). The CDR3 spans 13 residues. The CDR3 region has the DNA TGTGCTAGCAGCCCGACCGCTAGCGTCGATCAGTTCTTC. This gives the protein CASSPTASVDQFF.

CDR3 protein: CASSPPTRTGVYEQYF. In DNA, the CDR3 is TGTGCCAGCTCACCACCTACCCGGACAGGGGTGTACGAGCAGTACTTC. The rearrangement joins TRBV18 to TRBJ2-7; TRBD1 matches 9 bases. Trimming took 0 bases from V and 4 from J; bases not matched to a gene: 7. The CDR3 is 16 residues long. CDR1 is KGHSH, CDR2 LQKENI, per germline.

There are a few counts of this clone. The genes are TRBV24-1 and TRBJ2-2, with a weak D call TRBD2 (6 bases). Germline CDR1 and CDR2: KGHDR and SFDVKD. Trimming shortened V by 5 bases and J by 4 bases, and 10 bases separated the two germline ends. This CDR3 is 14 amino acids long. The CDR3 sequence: CATSARDFTGELFF. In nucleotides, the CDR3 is TGTGCCACCAGTGCCCGGGACTTCACCGGGGAGCTGTTTTTT.

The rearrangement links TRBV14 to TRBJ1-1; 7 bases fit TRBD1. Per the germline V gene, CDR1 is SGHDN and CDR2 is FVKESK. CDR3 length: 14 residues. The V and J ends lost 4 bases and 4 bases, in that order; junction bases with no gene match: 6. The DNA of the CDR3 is TGTGCCAGCAGCCGCCAGGGGGGCCTCACTGAAGCTTTCTTT. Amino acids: CASSRQGGLTEAFF.

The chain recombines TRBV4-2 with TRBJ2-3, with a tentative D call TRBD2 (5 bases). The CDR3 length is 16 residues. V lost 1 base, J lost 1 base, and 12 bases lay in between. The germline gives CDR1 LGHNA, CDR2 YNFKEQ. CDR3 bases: TGTGCCAGCAGCCAAGTGCAAGTGGGAGGCACAGATACGCAGTATTTT. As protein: CASSQVQVGGTDTQYF.

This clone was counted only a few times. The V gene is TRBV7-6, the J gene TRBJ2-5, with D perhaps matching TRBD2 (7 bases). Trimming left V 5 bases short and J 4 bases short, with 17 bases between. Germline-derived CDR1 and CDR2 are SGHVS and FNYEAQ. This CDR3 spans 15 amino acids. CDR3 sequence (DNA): TGTGCCAGCAGCCCGGAAGGGGGGGCGAGAGAGACCCAGTACTTC. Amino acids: CASSPEGGARETQYF.

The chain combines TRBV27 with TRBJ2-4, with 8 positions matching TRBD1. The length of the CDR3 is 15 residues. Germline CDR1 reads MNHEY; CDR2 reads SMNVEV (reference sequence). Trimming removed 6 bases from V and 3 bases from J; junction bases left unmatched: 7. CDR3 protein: CASRGVGQGKNIQYF. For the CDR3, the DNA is TGTGCCAGCAGAGGCGTTGGACAGGGCAAAAACATTCAGTACTTC.

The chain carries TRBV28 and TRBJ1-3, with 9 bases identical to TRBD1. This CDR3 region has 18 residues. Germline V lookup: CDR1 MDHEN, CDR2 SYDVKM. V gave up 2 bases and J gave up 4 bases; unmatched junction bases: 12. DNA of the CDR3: TGTGCCAGCAGTTTACATGCCCCCGGGACAGGGTCAGGAAACACCATATATTTT. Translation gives CASSLHAPGTGSGNTIYF.

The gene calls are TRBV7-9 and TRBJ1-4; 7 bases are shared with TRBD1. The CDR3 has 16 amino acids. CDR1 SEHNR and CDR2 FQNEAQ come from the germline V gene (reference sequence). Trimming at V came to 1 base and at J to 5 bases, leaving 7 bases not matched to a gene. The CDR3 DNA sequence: TGTGCCAGCAGCTTAGGCGGACAGGCCAGGAATGAAAAACTGTTTTTT. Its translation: CASSLGGQARNEKLFF. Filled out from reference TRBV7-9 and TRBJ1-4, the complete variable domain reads DTGVSQNPRHKITKRGQNVTFRCDPISEHNRLYWYRQTLGQGPEFLTYFQNEAQLEKSRLLSDRFSAERPKGSFSTLEIQRTEQGDSAMYLCASSLGGQARNEKLFFGSGTQLSVL.